The present T cell receptor beta chain was sequenced within a study of T cell responses to AZD1222 COVID-19 vaccine. Study-level points and caveats: The study sampled repertoires only after the peak T cell response.

The CDR3 has 14 residues. Trimming shortened V by 6 bases and J by 6 bases, and 14 bases separated the two germline ends. The germline V gene encodes CDR1 SGHTA and CDR2 FQGNSA. Details on this clone: Its antigen is unknown.

Sequencing was performed with immunoSEQ multiplex PCR; in TCRdb, only in-frame clones are kept and a portion is missing. The repertoire includes about 100,000 clones, 80% to 90% of them detected once, and roughly 2.7% sits in the top ten. V gene TRBV7-2 combines with J gene TRBJ2-2, with D possibly matching TRBD2 (5 bases). This specimen was peripheral blood, taken 28 days after the second AZD1222 dose. This sequence was found in an adult who received the AZD1222 COVID-19 vaccine. In DNA form, the CDR3 reads TGTGCCAGCAGAGGACTCACGGCGGCCGGGGAGCTGTTTTTT. Translating it yields CASRGLTAAGELFF.